A selection of T cell receptor beta chains follows, all from one sample in a study of shared clonotypes between healthy human individuals. Sequencing was performed with immunoSEQ multiplex PCR; in TCRdb, only in-frame clones are kept and a portion is missing. This sample has about 2 million clones; 90% to 95% occur once, and the top ten carry 0.1% to 0.15%. The sequenced sample was naive CD4+ T cells sorted from blood. The receptors stem from a man younger than 30 in good health. Both conserved end residues are part of each CDR3. D genes are given only for firm matches.

NA,TRBV30,TRBJ1-4,CAWDSLATNEKLFF,TGTGCCTGGGACAGCCTTGCAACTAATGAAAAACTGTTTTTT
NA,TRBV5-4,TRBJ1-6,CASSLGQGASPLHF,TGTGCCAGCAGCTTGGGCCAGGGTGCCTCACCCCTCCACTTT
NA,TRBV20-1,TRBJ1-1,CSAGRSTEAFF,TGCAGTGCGGGGCGAAGCACTGAAGCTTTCTTT
NA,TRBV7-9,TRBJ2-4,CASSLAGSSKNIQYF,TGTGCCAGCAGCTTAGCAGGATCGTCCAAAAACATTCAGTACTTC
NA,TRBV27,TRBJ2-1,CASSLAGVNEQFF,TGTGCCAGCAGTTTAGCAGGAGTCAATGAGCAGTTCTTC
NA,TRBV5-1,TRBJ2-7,CASSFRPRQPIYEQYF,TGCGCCAGCAGCTTCCGGCCGAGACAGCCTATCTACGAGCAGTACTTC
NA,TRBV2,TRBJ1-2,CASSEPGAGLGYTF,TGTGCCAGCAGTGAGCCAGGGGCGGGACTCGGCTACACCTTC
TRBD1,TRBV18,TRBJ1-2,CASSPQGAYGYTF,TGTGCCAGCTCACCACAGGGGGCTTATGGCTACACCTTC
TRBD1,TRBV18,TRBJ2-1,CASSQRGDRANEQFF,TGTGCCAGCTCACAACGAGGGGACAGGGCGAATGAGCAGTTCTTC
TRBD2,TRBV18,TRBJ2-1,CASSLALAGGPGEQFF,TGTGCCAGCTCACTAGCTCTAGCGGGAGGGCCTGGTGAGCAGTTCTTC